The 10 T cell receptor beta chains given below trace back to one sample, sequenced in a study of shared clonotypes between healthy human individuals. Assay: immunoSEQ multiplex PCR; the TCRdb copy retains only in-frame clones and omits some. This table has about 1.1 million clones, 78% appearing once. Sequencing used memory CD4+ T cells from PBMCs. The subset was: CD45RA-negative fraction. The receptors shown here come from a man aged 18 to 29 in good health. Some clones in this sample may be carry-over from other donors' samples.

The V and J genes are TRBV5-7 and TRBJ2-7; 7 bases agree with TRBD1. TRBV5-7 is placed among ORFs of uncertain function. This CDR3 spans 17 amino acids. Unmatched junction bases numbered 13, after V lost 0 bases and J lost 4 bases. CDR3 DNA sequence: TGTGCCAGCAGCTTGGCCCTTGCGCCGGGACAGAGATACGAGCAGTACTTC. Protein product: CASSLALAPGQRYEQYF.

About this clone: Being one base from a much bigger clone, this may be a read error. The V call is TRBV5-1, the J call TRBJ2-7, with 8 bases that match TRBD1. Unmatched junction bases numbered 8, after V lost 4 bases and J lost 5 bases. From germline, CDR1 is SGHRS and CDR2 YFSETQ. The CDR3 has 14 amino acids. The CDR3 DNA is TGCGCCAGCAGCCTCAGGGGGCTAGGGCACGAGCAGTACTTC. Translating gives CASSLRGLGHEQYF.

This clone was observed many times. In DNA form, the CDR3 reads TGTGCCAGCAGTCTAACCCCGTGGGCTCAAGAGACCCAGTACTTC. Translation gives CASSLTPWAQETQYF. V gene TRBV27 combines with J gene TRBJ2-5; D is unresolved. CDR3 length: 15 residues. Trimming stripped 5 bases from V and 2 bases from J, with 15 bases between. Germline lookup yields CDR1 MNHEY and CDR2 SMNVEV (reference sequence).

The chain joins TRBV5-3 to TRBJ1-4; D gene uncertain. TRBV5-3 counts as an open reading frame of uncertain function. CDR3 length: 13 residues. Trimming shortened V by 1 base and J by 6 bases, and 7 bases separated the two germline ends. CDR3 sequence reads: CARSLTEDEKLFF. CDR3 nucleotides: TGTGCCAGAAGCTTGACGGAAGATGAAAAACTGTTTTTT.

This clone appeared once. This chain connects TRBV7-9 to TRBJ2-3, with TRBD2 matching 15 bases. Germline CDR1 and CDR2: SEHNR and FQNEAQ (reference sequence). Germline trimming cut 5 bases from V and 5 bases from J; bases unmatched to any gene: 14. The length of the CDR3 is 19 residues. The CDR3 reads CASSLAGLAGGPSGDTQYF. The CDR3 DNA reads as TGTGCCAGCAGCCTTGCCGGACTAGCGGGAGGGCCCTCAGGAGATACGCAGTATTTT.

V is TRBV19 and J is TRBJ1-2, with TRBD1 as a possible D gene (6 bases). V was pared by 6 bases and J by 3 bases, with 14 bases between. This CDR3 spans 14 amino acids. CDR1 LNHDA and CDR2 SQIVND come from the germline V gene (reference sequence). CDR3 sequence (DNA): TGTGCCAGTAGCAGTCTGACAGGCTACTATGGCTACACCTTC. Amino acid sequence: CASSSLTGYYGYTF. The whole variable domain, remainder taken from reference TRBV19 and TRBJ1-2, is DGGITQSPKYLFRKEGQNVTLSCEQNLNHDAMYWYRQDPGQGLRLIYYSQIVNDFQKGDIAEGYSVSREKKESFPLTVTSAQKNPTAFYLCASSSLTGYYGYTFGSGTRLTVV.

In its sample, this clone was seen once. At the DNA level, this CDR3 is encoded by other sequences in the same sample as well. The genes are TRBV5-1 and TRBJ1-2; unclear D gene. The V end lost 0 bases, the J end lost 4 bases, and 10 bases lay between the germline ends. CDR3 size: 14 residues. Germline loops: CDR1 SGHRS, CDR2 YFSETQ. As DNA, the CDR3 is TGCGCCAGCAGCTTGGATGGCAGCCTCTATGGCTACACCTTC. It yields the protein CASSLDGSLYGYTF.

The CDR3 bases are TGTGCCAGCAGGACTAGCGGGCCTTCCTACAATGAGCAGTTCTTC. Its protein is CASRTSGPSYNEQFF. The J gene is TRBJ2-1, the V gene TRBV28; 10 bases are shared with TRBD2. This CDR3 spans 15 amino acids. The V gene's germline CDR1 is MDHEN and CDR2 SYDVKM. V lost 6 bases to trimming and J lost 1 base; unmatched junction nucleotides: 3. The full variable domain, completed using reference TRBV28 and TRBJ2-1, is DVKVTQSSRYLVKRTGEKVFLECVQDMDHENMFWYRQDPGLGLRLIYFSYDVKMKEKGDIPEGYSVSREKKERFSLILESASTNQTSMYLCASRTSGPSYNEQFFGPGTRLTVL.

This clone showed up just a few times. This chain connects TRBV30 to TRBJ2-2; D ambiguous. With 4 bases removed from V and 6 bases from J, the gap between germline ends came to 6 bases. Looked up from germline, CDR1 is GTSNPN and CDR2 is SVGIG (reference sequence). The CDR3 consists of 11 residues. CDR3 nucleotides: TGTGCCTGGATGTTATCCGGGGAGCTGTTTTTT. It yields the protein CAWMLSGELFF.

This clone showed up just a few times. This sequence joins TRBV7-9 and TRBJ2-5; possibly TRBD1 for D (5 bases). This CDR3 comprises 15 residues. Germline CDR1 is SEHNR and CDR2 is FQNEAQ (reference sequence). V lost 5 bases, J lost 1 base, and 14 bases lay in between. For the CDR3, the DNA is TGTGCCAGCAGCCCAGGACACATGTCCCAAGAGACCCAGTACTTC. Translation gives CASSPGHMSQETQYF.